This TCR beta chain was observed in a study of CD8 T cells in Susac syndrome. Looking at the study overall: Patients with Susac syndrome were, at the time of blood collection, therapy-naive, maintained on corticosteroids, or maintained on intravenous immunoglobulin alone.

The CDR3 length is 13 residues. The V and J ends lost 2 bases and 6 bases, in that order; junction bases with no gene match: 1. RNA, at roughly 0.5 to 1 ug, was reverse transcribed with random hexamers. TCRdb reprocessed the immunoSEQ multiplex PCR reads via MiXCR and lists one record per CDR3 protein. The data show 70,000 to 100,000 distinct CDR3 sequences, with roughly 95% seen just once and approximately 0.57% held by the top ten. V gene TRBV23-1 combines with J gene TRBJ1-2; 9 positions match TRBD1. TRBV23-1 is noted as an ORF with a role that remains uncertain. The source is a human donor with Susac syndrome. Material: CD8+ T cells from PBMCs. The DNA for the CDR3 is TGCGCCAGCAGTCAAAGGGACAGGGATGGCTACACCTTC. It codes for CASSQRDRDGYTF.